This record looks at one T cell receptor beta chain sequence and its context. Antigen: not known. The assay was immunoSEQ multiplex PCR, and TCRdb's table has in-frame clones only and misses some. The sample has a few million clones, about 92% seen once. This sample was taken from a study of shared clonotypes between healthy human individuals. As for the study in general: Researchers assigned three CD4 naive, three CD4 memory, two CD8 naive and one CD8 memory plate to each donor.

Germline V lookup: CDR1 SQVTM, CDR2 ANQGSEA. The CDR3 covers 15 residues. Deletions cut 5 bases from V and 6 bases from J, with 22 bases between. General study points: On the whole, naive subsets had larger estimated richness than memory subsets had. Sharing of clonotypes among donors was expected to vary with sequencing depth.

The receptor was isolated from a man aged 18 to 29 in good health. Some clones in this sample may be carry-over from other donors' samples. The chain couples TRBV29-1 to TRBJ2-5, with D possibly TRBD2 on 6 matching bases. Sequencing used naive CD4+ T cells from PBMCs. Regarding subset: CD45RA+ positively selected. This CDR3 is CSVQGGESLEKTQYF. The CDR3 DNA is TGCAGCGTTCAAGGAGGGGAGTCCCTTGAGAAGACCCAGTACTTC.